The 17 T cell receptor beta chains presented below share a single source sample, sequenced in a study of shared clonotypes between healthy human individuals. Libraries were prepared by immunoSEQ multiplex PCR; TCRdb keeps only in-frame clonotypes and omits some of them. The sample holds about 1.5 million clones, approximately 97% seen once. The sequencing input was naive CD4+ T cells sorted from blood. Stated subset: CD45RA+ positively selected. The receptor source for this set is a man aged 30-40 years in good health.

This chain links TRBV2 with TRBJ1-5; perhaps TRBD1 as D (5 bases). CDR1 and CDR2 from the germline V gene are SNHLY and FYNNEI. V lost 7 bases and J lost 3, with 13 bases in between. The CDR3 loop spans 14 amino acids. CDR3 DNA sequence: TGTGCCAGCAAGGGACCCGCTCACAATCAGCCCCAGCATTTT. Its translation: CASKGPAHNQPQHF.

V is TRBV18 and J is TRBJ2-7; 11 nucleotides match TRBD1. Germline CDR1 KGHSH, CDR2 LQKENI. This CDR3 is 15 amino acids long. Losses at the gene ends were 3 bases for V and 7 bases for J; bases not matched to a gene: 8. The CDR3: CASSPHGTGGFEQYF. CDR3 DNA sequence: TGTGCCAGCTCACCCCACGGGACAGGGGGTTTTGAGCAGTACTTC. Full variable domain (remainder filled in from reference TRBV18 and TRBJ2-7): NAGVMQNPRHLVRRRGQEARLRCSPMKGHSHVYWYRQLPEEGLKFMVYLQKENIIDESGMPKERFSAEFPKEGPSILRIQQVVRGDSAAYFCASSPHGTGGFEQYFGPGTRLTVT.

The rearrangement uses TRBV30 and TRBJ1-4; no clear D gene. Germline V CDR1 and CDR2: GTSNPN, SVGIG (reference sequence). This CDR3 contains 12 residues. Trimming stripped 0 bases from V and 8 bases from J, with 7 bases between. For the CDR3, the DNA is TGTGCCTGGAGTGTCGGTTGGGAAAAACTGTTTTTT. It yields the protein CAWSVGWEKLFF.

The rearrangement joins TRBV7-2 to TRBJ2-7, with D perhaps matching TRBD2 (5 bases). CDR3 size: 14 residues. Looked up from germline, CDR1 is SGHTA and CDR2 is FQGNSA. V gave up 4 bases and J gave up 2 bases, with 12 bases separating them. The CDR3 DNA follows: TGTGCCAGCAGCTCCCAAGCCGGGACCTACGAGCAGTACTTC. This sequence encodes CASSSQAGTYEQYF. Drawing the rest from reference TRBV7-2 and TRBJ2-7, the complete variable domain is GAGVSQSPSNKVTEKGKDVELRCDPISGHTALYWYRQSLGQGLEFLIYFQGNSAPDKSGLPSDRFSAERTGGSVSTLTIQRTQQEDSAVYLCASSSQAGTYEQYFGPGTRLTVT.

This chain connects TRBV19 to TRBJ1-4; D call uncertain. Germline V gene sequence: CDR1 LNHDA, CDR2 SQIVND (reference sequence). With 8 bases removed from V and 8 bases from J, the gap between germline ends came to 9 bases. The CDR3 runs 11 residues. CDR3 in amino acids: CASGQLEKLFF. The CDR3 DNA reads TGTGCCAGTGGGCAGCTAGAAAAACTGTTTTTT.

This clone has just one count. The genes are TRBV28 and TRBJ1-4; D is unclear. The CDR3 consists of 15 residues. With 2 bases removed from V and 4 bases from J, the gap between germline ends came to 11 bases. CDR1 and CDR2 from the germline V gene are MDHEN and SYDVKM. The CDR3 region is CASSLDFKVNEKLFF. Written as DNA, the CDR3 is TGTGCCAGCAGTTTAGACTTTAAGGTTAATGAAAAACTGTTTTTT.

As regards this clone: This sample also contains other DNA sequences that code for the same CDR3. The rearrangement uses TRBV6-5 and TRBJ2-7; 9 positions agree with TRBD1. The germline CDR1 and CDR2 sequences are MNHEY and SVGAGI. V lost 6 bases, J lost 3 bases, and 6 bases stayed unmatched. This CDR3 contains 14 residues. In DNA form, the CDR3 reads TGTGCCAGCAGCAAGACAGGGGGTGGCTACGAGCAGTACTTC. Amino acids: CASSKTGGGYEQYF.

This chain connects TRBV6-5 to TRBJ1-1; D not resolved. Germline-derived CDR1 and CDR2 are MNHEY and SVGAGI. The CDR3 totals 15 residues. Trimming took 3 bases from V and 2 from J, leaving 13 bases between them. This chain's CDR3 is CASSYAGSVNTEAFF. The CDR3 coding sequence is TGTGCCAGCAGTTATGCAGGTTCGGTAAACACTGAAGCTTTCTTT.

The rearrangement joins TRBV19 to TRBJ1-1; a weak D match, TRBD1 (5 bases). CDR1 is LNHDA and CDR2 is SQIVND in the germline V gene (reference sequence). V dropped 9 bases and J dropped 1 base, with 15 bases sitting between them. This CDR3 is built from 14 residues. The CDR3 reads CASRAFRGNTEAFF. DNA of the CDR3: TGTGCCAGCAGGGCCTTTCGGGGGAACACTGAAGCTTTCTTT. The variable domain in full, completed from reference TRBV19 and TRBJ1-1, reads DGGITQSPKYLFRKEGQNVTLSCEQNLNHDAMYWYRQDPGQGLRLIYYSQIVNDFQKGDIAEGYSVSREKKESFPLTVTSAQKNPTAFYLCASRAFRGNTEAFFGQGTRLTVV.

This rearrangement joins TRBV5-6 to TRBJ2-5; 10 nucleotides align to TRBD2. The CDR3 consists of 15 residues. Germline V CDR1 and CDR2: SGHDT, YYEEEE. With 1 base clipped from V and 1 base from J, the junction kept 1 base outside the gene matches. CDR3 in amino acids: CASSLKREGQETQYF. In DNA, the CDR3 is TGTGCCAGCAGCTTGAAGCGGGAGGGCCAAGAGACCCAGTACTTC.

The chain joins TRBV7-2 to TRBJ1-1, with D possibly TRBD1 on 5 matching bases. Germline V gene lookup returns CDR1 SGHTA and CDR2 FQGNSA. The CDR3 has 16 residues. The V end was cut by 5 bases, the J end by 0 bases, with 16 bases between. This CDR3 reads CASSHRRGGMNTEAFF. The CDR3 bases are TGTGCCAGCAGCCACCGGCGGGGGGGGATGAACACTGAAGCTTTCTTT.

J is TRBJ2-2 and V is TRBV6-1; 8 nucleotides line up with TRBD1. Germline V gives CDR1 MNHNS, CDR2 SASEGT. CDR3 length: 14 residues. J was trimmed by 4 bases and V by 5 bases; bases with no gene match: 3. Written as DNA, the CDR3 is TGTGCCAGCAGTAGGACAGGGAGCACCGGGGAGCTGTTTTTT. This sequence encodes CASSRTGSTGELFF.

The chain uses TRBV15 and TRBJ2-7; 7 bases fit TRBD2. Germline V lookup: CDR1 LNHNV, CDR2 YYDKDF (reference sequence). The CDR3 has 12 amino acids. V lost 8 bases, J lost 4 bases, and 5 bases stayed unmatched. For the CDR3, the DNA is TGTGCCACCGGCGGGAGAGGTTACGAGCAGTACTTC. Amino acids: CATGGRGYEQYF.

V usage is TRBV11-2 and J usage is TRBJ2-7, with D possibly being TRBD2 (6 bases). The CDR3 is 15 amino acids. CDR1 is SGHAT, CDR2 FQNNGV, per germline. Trimming stripped 5 bases from V and 4 bases from J, with 18 bases between. CDR3 DNA sequence: TGTGCCAGCAGCCGCGGGATGTCTAGAACGTACGAGCAGTACTTC. As protein: CASSRGMSRTYEQYF.

The CDR3 sequence: CASSLVFSADTQYF. The CDR3 DNA sequence: TGTGCCAGCAGCTTAGTTTTTTCAGCAGATACGCAGTATTTT. The V call is TRBV7-6, the J call TRBJ2-3; no firm D call. The ends were cut back, 1 base at V and 4 bases at J, with 9 bases in the middle. The CDR3 spans 14 residues. Germline V gene sequence: CDR1 SGHVS, CDR2 FNYEAQ.

The V gene is TRBV30, the J gene TRBJ2-1, with a tentative D call TRBD2 (5 bases). The CDR3 contains 11 residues. The germline gives CDR1 GTSNPN, CDR2 SVGIG (reference sequence). V was cut by 4 bases and J by 10 bases, with 11 bases left in between. DNA of the CDR3: TGTGCCTGGACTAGGACTTACGAGCAGTTCTTC. This sequence encodes CAWTRTYEQFF. The full variable domain, rest sourced from reference TRBV30 and TRBJ2-1, is SQTIHQWPATLVQPVGSPLSLECTVEGTSNPNLYWYRQAAGRGLQLLFYSVGIGQISSEVPQNLSASRPQDRQFILSSKKLLLSDSGFYLCAWTRTYEQFFGPGTRLTVL.

This chain joins TRBV6-6 and TRBJ1-3; 10 bases map to TRBD1. With 5 bases clipped from V and 0 bases from J, the junction kept 1 base outside the gene matches. Germline V gene lookup returns CDR1 MNHNY and CDR2 SVGAGI (reference sequence). The CDR3 runs 15 residues. The CDR3 bases are TGTGCCAGCAGTCGGACAGGGGGCTCTGGAAACACCATATATTTT. It encodes CASSRTGGSGNTIYF.